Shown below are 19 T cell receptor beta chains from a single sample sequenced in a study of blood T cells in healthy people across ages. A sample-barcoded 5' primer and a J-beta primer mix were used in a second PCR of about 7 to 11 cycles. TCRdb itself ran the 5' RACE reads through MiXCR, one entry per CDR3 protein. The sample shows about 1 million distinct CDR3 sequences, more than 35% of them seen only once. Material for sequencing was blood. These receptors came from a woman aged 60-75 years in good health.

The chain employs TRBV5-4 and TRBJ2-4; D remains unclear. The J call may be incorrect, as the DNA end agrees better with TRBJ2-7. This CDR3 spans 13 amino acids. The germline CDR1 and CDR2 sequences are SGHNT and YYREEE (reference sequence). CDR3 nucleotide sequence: TGTGCCAGCAGCTTAGACGGACCGGGCGAGCAGTACTTC. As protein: CASSLDGPGEQYF.

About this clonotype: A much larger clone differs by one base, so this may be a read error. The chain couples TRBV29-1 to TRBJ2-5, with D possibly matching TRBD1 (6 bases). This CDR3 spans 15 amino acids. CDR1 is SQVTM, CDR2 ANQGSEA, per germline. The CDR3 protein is CSIEVPLRGQETQYF. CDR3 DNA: TGCAGCATTGAAGTGCCACTCAGGGGCCAAGAGACCCAGTACTTC.

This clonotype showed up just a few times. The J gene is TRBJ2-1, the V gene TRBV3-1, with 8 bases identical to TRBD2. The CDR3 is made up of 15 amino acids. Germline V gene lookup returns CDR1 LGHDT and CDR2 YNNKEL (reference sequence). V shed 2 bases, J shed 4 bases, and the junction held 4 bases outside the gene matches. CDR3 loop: CASSQTIAGYNEQFF. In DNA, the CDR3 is TGTGCCAGCAGCCAAACAATAGCGGGATACAATGAGCAGTTCTTC.

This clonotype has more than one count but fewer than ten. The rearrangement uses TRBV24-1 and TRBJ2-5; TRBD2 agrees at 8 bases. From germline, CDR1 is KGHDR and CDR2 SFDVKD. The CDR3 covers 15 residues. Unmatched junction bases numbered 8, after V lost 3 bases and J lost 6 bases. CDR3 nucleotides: TGTGCCACCAGTGATCCAGCGGGAGTTGTGAAGACCCAGTACTTC. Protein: CATSDPAGVVKTQYF.

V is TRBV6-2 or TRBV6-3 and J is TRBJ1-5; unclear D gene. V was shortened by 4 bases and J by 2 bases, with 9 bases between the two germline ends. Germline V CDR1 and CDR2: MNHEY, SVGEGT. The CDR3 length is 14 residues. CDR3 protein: CASSSGIGNQPQHF. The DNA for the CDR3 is TGTGCCAGCAGTTCTGGGATTGGCAATCAGCCCCAGCATTTT.

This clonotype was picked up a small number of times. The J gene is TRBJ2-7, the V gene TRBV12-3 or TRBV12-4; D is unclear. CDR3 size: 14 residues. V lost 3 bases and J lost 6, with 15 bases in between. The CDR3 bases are TGTGCCAGCAGTTTCGGCCCGGCGGTCGCCGAGCAGTACTTC. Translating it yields CASSFGPAVAEQYF.

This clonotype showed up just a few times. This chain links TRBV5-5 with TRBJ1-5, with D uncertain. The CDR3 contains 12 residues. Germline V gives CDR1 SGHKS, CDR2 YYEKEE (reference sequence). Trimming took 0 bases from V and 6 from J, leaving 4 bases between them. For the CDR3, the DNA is TGTGCCAGCAGCTTGGAGGGTCAGCCCCAGCATTTT. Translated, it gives CASSLEGQPQHF.

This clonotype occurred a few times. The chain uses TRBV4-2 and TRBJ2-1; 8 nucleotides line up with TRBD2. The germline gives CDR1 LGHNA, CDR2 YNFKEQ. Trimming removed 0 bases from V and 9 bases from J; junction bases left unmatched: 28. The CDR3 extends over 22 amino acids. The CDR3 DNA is TGTGCCAGCAGCCAAGATTGGGGGGGACTAGTGGCCGGTGGGGCTAGAGGGGGTGAGCAGTTCTTC. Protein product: CASSQDWGGLVAGGARGGEQFF.

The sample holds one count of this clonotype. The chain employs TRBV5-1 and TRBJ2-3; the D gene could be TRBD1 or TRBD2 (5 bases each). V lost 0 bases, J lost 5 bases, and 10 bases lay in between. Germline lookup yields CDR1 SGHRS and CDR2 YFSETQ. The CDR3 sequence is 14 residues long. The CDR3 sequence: CASSLVLGEDTQYF. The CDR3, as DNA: TGCGCCAGCAGCTTGGTCTTGGGGGAAGATACGCAGTATTTT.

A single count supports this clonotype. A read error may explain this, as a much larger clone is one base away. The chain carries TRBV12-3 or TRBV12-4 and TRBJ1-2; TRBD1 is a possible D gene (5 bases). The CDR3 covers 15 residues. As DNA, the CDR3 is TGTGCCAACAGTTTGGGCCCGGGACTCGGGTATGGCTACACCTTC. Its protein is CANSLGPGLGYGYTF.

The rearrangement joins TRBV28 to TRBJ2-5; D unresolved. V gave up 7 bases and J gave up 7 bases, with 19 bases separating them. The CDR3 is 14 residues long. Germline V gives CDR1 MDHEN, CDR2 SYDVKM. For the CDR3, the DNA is TGTGCCAGCACCGACGTGGTGGCCCCACGGACCCAGTACTTC. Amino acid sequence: CASTDVVAPRTQYF.

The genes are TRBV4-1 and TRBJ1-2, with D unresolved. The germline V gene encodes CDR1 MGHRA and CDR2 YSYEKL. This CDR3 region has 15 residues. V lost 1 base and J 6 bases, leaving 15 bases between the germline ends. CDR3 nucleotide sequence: TGCGCCAGCAGCCAAGGGACGGATGCTTTAGATGGCTACACCTTC. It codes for CASSQGTDALDGYTF.

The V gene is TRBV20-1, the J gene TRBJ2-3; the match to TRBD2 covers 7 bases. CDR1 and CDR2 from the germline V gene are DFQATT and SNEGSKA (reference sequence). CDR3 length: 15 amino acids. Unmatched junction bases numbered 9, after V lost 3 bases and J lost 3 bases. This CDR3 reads CSASRRRELTDTQYF. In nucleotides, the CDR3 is TGCAGTGCTAGTAGGCGGCGGGAGTTGACAGATACGCAGTATTTT.

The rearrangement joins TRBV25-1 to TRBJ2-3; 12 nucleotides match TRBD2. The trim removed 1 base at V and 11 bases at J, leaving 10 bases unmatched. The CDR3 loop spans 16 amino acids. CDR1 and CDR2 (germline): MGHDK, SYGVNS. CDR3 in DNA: TGTGCCAGCAGTGAATCGCTAGCGGGAGGGCCATCGGGGCAGTATTTT. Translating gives CASSESLAGGPSGQYF.

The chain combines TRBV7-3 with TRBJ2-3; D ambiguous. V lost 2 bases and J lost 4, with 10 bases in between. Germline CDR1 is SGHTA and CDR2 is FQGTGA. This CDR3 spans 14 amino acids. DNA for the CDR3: TGTGCCAGCAGCTTAGACGCCCGGCCAGATACGCAGTATTTT. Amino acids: CASSLDARPDTQYF.

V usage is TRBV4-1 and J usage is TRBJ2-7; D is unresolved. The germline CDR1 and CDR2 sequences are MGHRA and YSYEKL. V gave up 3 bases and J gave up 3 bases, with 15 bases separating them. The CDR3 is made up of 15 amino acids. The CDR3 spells CASSQKIPAHYEQYF. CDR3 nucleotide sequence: TGCGCCAGCAGCCAGAAAATACCAGCCCACTACGAGCAGTACTTC.

The CDR3 region has the DNA TGCAGCGTCGCAGGATGGATAGCGGGAGCCCCTTTGGAGCAGTACTTC. Its translation is CSVAGWIAGAPLEQYF. This sequence joins TRBV29-1 and TRBJ2-5, with TRBD2 matching 9 bases. There are 16 residues in the CDR3. Germline CDR1 reads SQVTM; CDR2 reads ANQGSEA. V was pared by 6 bases and J by 11 bases, with 22 bases of the junction left unmatched.

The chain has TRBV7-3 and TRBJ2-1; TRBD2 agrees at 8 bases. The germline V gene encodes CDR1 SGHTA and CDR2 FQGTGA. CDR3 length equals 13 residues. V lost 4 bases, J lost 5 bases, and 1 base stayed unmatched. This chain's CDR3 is CASSWTSNNEQFF. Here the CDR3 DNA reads TGTGCCAGCAGCTGGACTAGCAACAATGAGCAGTTCTTC.

CDR3 coding DNA: TGTGCCAGCAGCCAAATTCACGCGAGCTCCTACAATGAGCAGTTCTTC. Residues: CASSQIHASSYNEQFF. The gene calls are TRBV4-2 and TRBJ2-1; D uncertain. Per germline, CDR1 LGHNA and CDR2 YNFKEQ. V lost 2 bases to trimming and J lost 0 bases, with 11 bases between them. This CDR3 is built from 16 residues.